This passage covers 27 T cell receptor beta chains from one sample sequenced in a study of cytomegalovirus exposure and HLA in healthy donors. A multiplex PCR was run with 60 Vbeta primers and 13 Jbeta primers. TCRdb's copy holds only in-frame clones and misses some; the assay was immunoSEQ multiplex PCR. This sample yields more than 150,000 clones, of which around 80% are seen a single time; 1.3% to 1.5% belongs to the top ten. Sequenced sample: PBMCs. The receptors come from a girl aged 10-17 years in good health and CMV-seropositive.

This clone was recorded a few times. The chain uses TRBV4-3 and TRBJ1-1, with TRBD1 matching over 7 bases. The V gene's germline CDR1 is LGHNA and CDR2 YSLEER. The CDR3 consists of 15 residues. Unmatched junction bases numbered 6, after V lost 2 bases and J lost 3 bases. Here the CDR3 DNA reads TGCGCCAGCAGCCAATACTACAGGGGAGACACTGAAGCTTTCTTT. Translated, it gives CASSQYYRGDTEAFF.

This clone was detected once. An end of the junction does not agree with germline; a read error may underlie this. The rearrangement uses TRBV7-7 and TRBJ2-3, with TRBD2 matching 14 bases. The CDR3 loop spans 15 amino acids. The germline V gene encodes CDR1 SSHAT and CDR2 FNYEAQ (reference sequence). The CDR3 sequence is CASSRLAGGFDTQYF. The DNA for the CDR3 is TGTGCTAGCAGCCGACTAGCGGGAGGGTTCGATACGCAGTATTTT.

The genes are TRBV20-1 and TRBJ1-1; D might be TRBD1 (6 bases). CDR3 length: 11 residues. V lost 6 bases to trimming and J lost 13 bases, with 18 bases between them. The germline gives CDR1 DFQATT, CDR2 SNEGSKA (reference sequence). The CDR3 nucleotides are TGCAGTGCCAGCCCAGGGGAGAAGGATTTCTTT. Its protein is CSASPGEKDFF.

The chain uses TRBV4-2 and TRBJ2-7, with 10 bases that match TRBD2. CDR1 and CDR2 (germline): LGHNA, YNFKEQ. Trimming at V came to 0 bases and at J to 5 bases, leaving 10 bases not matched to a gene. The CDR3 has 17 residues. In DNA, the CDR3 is TGTGCCAGCAGCCAAGAGCAGGGTTTAAGCGGGAGGGACGAGCAGTACTTC. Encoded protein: CASSQEQGLSGRDEQYF.

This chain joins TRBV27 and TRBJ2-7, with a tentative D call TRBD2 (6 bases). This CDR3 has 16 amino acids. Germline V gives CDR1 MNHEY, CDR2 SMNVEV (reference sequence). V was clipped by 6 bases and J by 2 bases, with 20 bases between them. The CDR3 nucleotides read TGTGCCAGCAGCGGATCGGGACTCACCGGGACCTACGAGCAGTACTTC. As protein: CASSGSGLTGTYEQYF.

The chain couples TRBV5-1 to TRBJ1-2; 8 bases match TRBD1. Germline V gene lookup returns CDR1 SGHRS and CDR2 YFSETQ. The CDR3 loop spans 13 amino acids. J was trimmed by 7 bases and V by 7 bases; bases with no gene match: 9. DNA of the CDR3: TGCGCCAGCGGGACCCAGGGGGCGCGTGGCTACACCTTC. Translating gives CASGTQGARGYTF.

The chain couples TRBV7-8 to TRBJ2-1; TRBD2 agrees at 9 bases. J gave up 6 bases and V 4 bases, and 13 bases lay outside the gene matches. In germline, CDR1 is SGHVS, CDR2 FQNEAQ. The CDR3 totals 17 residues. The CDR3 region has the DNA TGTGCCAGCAGCTCGACTAGCGGAACTACTCCTGGCAATGAGCAGTTCTTC. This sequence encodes CASSSTSGTTPGNEQFF.

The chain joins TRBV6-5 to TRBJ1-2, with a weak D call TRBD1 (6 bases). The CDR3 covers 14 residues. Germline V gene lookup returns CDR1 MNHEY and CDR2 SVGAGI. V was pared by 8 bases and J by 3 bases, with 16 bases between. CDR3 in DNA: TGTGCCAGCTATGAGACAGGAGGTTACTATGGCTACACCTTC. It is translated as CASYETGGYYGYTF.

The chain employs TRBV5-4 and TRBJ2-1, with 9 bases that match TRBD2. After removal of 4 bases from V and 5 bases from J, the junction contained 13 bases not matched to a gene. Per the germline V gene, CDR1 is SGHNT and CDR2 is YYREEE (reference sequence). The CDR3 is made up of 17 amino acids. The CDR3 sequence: CASSPRGRAGGDNEQFF. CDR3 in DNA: TGTGCCAGCAGCCCCCGAGGGCGGGCGGGGGGGGACAATGAGCAGTTCTTC.

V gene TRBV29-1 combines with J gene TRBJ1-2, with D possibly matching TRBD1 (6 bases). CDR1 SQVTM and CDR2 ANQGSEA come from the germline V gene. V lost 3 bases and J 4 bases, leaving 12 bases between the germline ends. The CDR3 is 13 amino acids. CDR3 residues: CSVDLGALYGYTF. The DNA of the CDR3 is TGCAGCGTTGATTTGGGGGCCCTCTATGGCTACACCTTC.

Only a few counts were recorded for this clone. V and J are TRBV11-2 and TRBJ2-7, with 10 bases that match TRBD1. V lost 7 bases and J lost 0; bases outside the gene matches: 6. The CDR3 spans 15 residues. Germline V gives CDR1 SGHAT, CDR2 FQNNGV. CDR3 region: CASTLGQGPSYEQYF. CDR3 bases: TGTGCCAGCACCTTGGGACAGGGGCCCTCCTACGAGCAGTACTTC.

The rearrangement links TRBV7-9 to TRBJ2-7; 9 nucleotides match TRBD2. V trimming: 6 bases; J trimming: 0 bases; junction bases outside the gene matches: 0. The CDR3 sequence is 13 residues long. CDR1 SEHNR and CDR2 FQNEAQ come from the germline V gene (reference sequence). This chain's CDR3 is CASSSGSSYEQYF. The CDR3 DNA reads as TGTGCCAGCAGTAGCGGGAGCTCCTACGAGCAGTACTTC.

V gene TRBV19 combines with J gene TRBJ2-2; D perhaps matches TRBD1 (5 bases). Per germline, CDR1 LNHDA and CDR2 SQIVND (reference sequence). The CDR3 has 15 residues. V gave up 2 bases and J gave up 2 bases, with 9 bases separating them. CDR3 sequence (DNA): TGTGCCAGTAGTATAAGGGGTTTCAACACCGGGGAGCTGTTTTTT. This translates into CASSIRGFNTGELFF.

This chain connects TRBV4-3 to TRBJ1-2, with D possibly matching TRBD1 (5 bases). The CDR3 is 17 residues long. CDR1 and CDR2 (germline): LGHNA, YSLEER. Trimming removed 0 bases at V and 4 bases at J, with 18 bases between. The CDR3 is CASSQDVGQGVSYGYTF. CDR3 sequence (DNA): TGCGCCAGCAGCCAAGATGTAGGGCAGGGCGTTAGCTATGGCTACACCTTC.

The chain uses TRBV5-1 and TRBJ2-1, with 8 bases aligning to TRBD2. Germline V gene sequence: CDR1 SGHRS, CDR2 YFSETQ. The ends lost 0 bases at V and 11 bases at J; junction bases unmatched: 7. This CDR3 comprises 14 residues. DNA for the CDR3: TGCGCCAGCAGCTTGGATATGAGCGGGGGCCAGCAGTTCTTC. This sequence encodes CASSLDMSGGQQFF.

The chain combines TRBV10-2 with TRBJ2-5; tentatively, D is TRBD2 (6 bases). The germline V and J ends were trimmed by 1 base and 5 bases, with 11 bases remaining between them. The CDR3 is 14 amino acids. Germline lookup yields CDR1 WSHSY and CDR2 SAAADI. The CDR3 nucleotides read TGCGCCAGCAGTGAGTGGACTAATGTGGAGACCCAGTACTTC. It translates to CASSEWTNVETQYF.

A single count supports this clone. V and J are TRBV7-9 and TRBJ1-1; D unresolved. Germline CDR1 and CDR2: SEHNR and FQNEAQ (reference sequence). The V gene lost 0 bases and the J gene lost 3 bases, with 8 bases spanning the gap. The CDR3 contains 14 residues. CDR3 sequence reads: CASSLAGAYTEAFF. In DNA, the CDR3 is TGTGCCAGCAGCTTAGCCGGTGCGTACACTGAAGCTTTCTTT.

The CDR3 DNA is TGCGCCAGCAGCCAACGAACCGGGACAGGGGATGACGAGCAGTACTTC. Translated, it gives CASSQRTGTGDDEQYF. This sequence joins TRBV4-1 and TRBJ2-7, with 10 bases aligning to TRBD1. There are 16 residues in the CDR3. V lost 2 bases to trimming and J lost 5 bases; unmatched junction nucleotides: 9. Looked up from germline, CDR1 is MGHRA and CDR2 is YSYEKL.

The CDR3 DNA follows: TGTGCCAGCAGCTTAGCGCGGGGAGGGGAGCAGTTCTTC. Residues: CASSLARGGEQFF. This sequence joins TRBV7-8 and TRBJ2-1; TRBD2 aligns across 7 bases. V gave up 0 bases and J gave up 10 bases; unmatched junction bases: 3. This CDR3 comprises 13 residues. CDR1 is SGHVS and CDR2 is FQNEAQ in the germline V gene.

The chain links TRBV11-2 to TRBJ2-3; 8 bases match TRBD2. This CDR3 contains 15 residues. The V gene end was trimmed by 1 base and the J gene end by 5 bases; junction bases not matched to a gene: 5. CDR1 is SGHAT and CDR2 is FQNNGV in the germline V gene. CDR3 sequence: CASSLVGRVLDTQYF. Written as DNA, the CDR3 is TGTGCCAGCAGCTTAGTCGGGAGGGTTTTAGATACGCAGTATTTT.

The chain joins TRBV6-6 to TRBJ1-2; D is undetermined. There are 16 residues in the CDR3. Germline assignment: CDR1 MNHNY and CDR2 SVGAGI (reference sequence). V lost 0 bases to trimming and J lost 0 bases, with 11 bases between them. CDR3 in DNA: TGTGCCAGCAGTTACTCGATCTGGCTTACTAACTATGGCTACACCTTC. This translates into CASSYSIWLTNYGYTF.

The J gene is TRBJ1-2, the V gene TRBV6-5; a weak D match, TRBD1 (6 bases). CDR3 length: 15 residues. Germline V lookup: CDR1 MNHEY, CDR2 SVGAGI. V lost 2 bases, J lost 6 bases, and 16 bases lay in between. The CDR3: CASSYIGNRAHGYTF. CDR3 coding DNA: TGTGCCAGCAGTTACATCGGCAACAGGGCTCATGGCTACACCTTC.

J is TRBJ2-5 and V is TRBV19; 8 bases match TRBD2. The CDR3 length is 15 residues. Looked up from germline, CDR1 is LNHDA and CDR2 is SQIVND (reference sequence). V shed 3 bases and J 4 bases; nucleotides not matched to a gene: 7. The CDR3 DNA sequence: TGTGCCAGTAGTATTCCCGGGACTAGTCGAGAGACCCAGTACTTC. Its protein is CASSIPGTSRETQYF.

The CDR3 reads CASSQGEGRGGYTF. DNA for the CDR3: TGCGCCAGCAGCCAAGGGGAAGGACGGGGAGGCTACACCTTC. V gene TRBV4-3 combines with J gene TRBJ1-2; D ambiguous. From germline, CDR1 is LGHNA and CDR2 YSLEER. CDR3 length: 14 residues. V lost 1 base and J 8 bases, leaving 14 bases between the germline ends.

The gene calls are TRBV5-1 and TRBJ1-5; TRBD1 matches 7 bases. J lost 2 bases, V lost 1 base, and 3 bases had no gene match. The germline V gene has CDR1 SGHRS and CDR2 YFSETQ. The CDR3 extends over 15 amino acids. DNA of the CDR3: TGCGCCAGCAGCTTGCAGGGGGGAGGCAATCAGCCCCAGCATTTT. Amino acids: CASSLQGGGNQPQHF.

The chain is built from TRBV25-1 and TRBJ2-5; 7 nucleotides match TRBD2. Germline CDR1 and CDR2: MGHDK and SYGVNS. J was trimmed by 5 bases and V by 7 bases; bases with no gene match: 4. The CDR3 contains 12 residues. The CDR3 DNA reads TGTGCCAGCATCAGGGAGGGGGAGACCCAGTACTTC. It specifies CASIREGETQYF. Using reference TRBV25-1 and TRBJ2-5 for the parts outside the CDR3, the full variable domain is EADIYQTPRYLVIGTGKKITLECSQTMGHDKMYWYQQDPGMELHLIHYSYGVNSTEKGDLSSESTVSRIRTEHFPLTLESARPSHTSQYLCASIREGETQYFGPGTRLLVL.

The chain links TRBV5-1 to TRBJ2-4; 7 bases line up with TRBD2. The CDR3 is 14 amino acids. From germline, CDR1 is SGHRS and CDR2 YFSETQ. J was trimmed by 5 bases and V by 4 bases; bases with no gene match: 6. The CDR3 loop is CASSPGGGQNIQYF. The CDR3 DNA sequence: TGCGCCAGCAGCCCGGGAGGTGGGCAAAACATTCAGTACTTC.